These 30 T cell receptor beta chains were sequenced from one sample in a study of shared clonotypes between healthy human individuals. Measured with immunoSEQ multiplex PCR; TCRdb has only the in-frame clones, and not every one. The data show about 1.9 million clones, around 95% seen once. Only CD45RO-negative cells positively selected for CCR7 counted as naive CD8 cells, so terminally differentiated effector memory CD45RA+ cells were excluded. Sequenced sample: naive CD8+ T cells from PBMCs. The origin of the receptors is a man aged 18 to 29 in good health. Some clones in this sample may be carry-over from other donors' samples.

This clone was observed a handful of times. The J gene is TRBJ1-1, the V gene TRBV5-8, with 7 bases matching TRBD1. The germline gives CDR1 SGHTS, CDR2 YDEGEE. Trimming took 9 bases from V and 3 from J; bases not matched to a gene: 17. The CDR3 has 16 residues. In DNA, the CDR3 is TGTGCCACCGACAGGGACCGGTACGGTGGACACACTGAAGCTTTCTTT. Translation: CATDRDRYGGHTEAFF.

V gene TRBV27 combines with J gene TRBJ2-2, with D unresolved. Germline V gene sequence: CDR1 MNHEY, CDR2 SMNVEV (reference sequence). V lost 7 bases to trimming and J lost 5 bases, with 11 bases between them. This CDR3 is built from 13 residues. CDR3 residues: CASIHWPTGELFF. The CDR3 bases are TGTGCCAGCATCCATTGGCCGACCGGGGAGCTGTTTTTT.

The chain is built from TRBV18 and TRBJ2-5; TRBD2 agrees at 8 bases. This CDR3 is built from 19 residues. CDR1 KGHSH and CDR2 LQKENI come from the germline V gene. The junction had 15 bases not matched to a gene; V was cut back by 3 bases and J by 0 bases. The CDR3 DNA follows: TGTGCCAGCTCACCCCTAAACCAGCGGGAGACCCCGTACCAAGAGACCCAGTACTTC. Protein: CASSPLNQRETPYQETQYF.

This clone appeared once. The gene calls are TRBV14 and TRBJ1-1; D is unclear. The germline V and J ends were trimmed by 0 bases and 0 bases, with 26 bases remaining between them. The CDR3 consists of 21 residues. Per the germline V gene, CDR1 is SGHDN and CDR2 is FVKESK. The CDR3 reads CASSQDLGNPEGLGVNTEAFF. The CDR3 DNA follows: TGTGCCAGCAGCCAAGATTTGGGGAACCCGGAGGGCCTTGGGGTGAACACTGAAGCTTTCTTT. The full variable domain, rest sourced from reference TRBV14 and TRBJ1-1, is EAGVTQFPSHSVIEKGQTVTLRCDPISGHDNLYWYRRVMGKEIKFLLHFVKESKQDESGMPNNRFLAERTGGTYSTLKVQPAELEDSGVYFCASSQDLGNPEGLGVNTEAFFGQGTRLTVV.

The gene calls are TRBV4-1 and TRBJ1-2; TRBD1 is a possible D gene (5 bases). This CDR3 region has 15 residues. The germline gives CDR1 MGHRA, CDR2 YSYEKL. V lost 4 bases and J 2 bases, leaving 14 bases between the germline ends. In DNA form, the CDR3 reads TGCGCCAGCAGCCCTCTAGTCGGGGGGAACTATGGCTACACCTTC. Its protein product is CASSPLVGGNYGYTF.

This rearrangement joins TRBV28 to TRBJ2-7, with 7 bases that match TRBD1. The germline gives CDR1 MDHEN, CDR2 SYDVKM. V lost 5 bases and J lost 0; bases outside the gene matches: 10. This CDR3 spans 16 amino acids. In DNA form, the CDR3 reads TGTGCCAGCAGTAGATGGGACAGTAGGAGCTCCTACGAGCAGTACTTC. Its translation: CASSRWDSRSSYEQYF.

CDR3 sequence reads: CAWSLAGYNEQFF. In DNA, the CDR3 is TGTGCCTGGAGTTTGGCGGGGTACAATGAGCAGTTCTTC. The chain joins TRBV30 to TRBJ2-1; possibly TRBD2 for D (6 bases). Germline assignment: CDR1 GTSNPN and CDR2 SVGIG (reference sequence). V was trimmed by 2 bases and J by 4 bases, leaving 9 bases between them. The CDR3 sequence is 13 residues long.

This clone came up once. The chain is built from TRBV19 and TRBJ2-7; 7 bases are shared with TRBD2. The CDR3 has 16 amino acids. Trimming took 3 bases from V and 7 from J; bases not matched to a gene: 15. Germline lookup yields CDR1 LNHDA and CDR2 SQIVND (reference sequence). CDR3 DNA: TGTGCCAGTAGTATCGAGCCGGGGGGACCTCCGGAGGAGCAGTACTTC. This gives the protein CASSIEPGGPPEEQYF. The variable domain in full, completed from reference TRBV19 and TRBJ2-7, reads DGGITQSPKYLFRKEGQNVTLSCEQNLNHDAMYWYRQDPGQGLRLIYYSQIVNDFQKGDIAEGYSVSREKKESFPLTVTSAQKNPTAFYLCASSIEPGGPPEEQYFGPGTRLTVT.

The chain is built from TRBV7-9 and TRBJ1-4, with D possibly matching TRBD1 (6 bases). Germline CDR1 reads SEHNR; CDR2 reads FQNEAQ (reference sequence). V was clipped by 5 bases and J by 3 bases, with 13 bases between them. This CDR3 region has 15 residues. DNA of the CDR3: TGTGCCAGCAGCCCCACCGCAGGGGCTAATGAAAAACTGTTTTTT. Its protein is CASSPTAGANEKLFF.

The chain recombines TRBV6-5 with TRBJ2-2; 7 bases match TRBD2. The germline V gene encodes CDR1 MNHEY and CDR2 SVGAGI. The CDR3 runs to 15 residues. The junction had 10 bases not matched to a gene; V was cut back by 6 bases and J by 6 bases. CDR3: CASSRPGLSPGELFF. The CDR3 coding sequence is TGTGCCAGCAGCCGTCCGGGACTATCGCCCGGGGAGCTGTTTTTT.

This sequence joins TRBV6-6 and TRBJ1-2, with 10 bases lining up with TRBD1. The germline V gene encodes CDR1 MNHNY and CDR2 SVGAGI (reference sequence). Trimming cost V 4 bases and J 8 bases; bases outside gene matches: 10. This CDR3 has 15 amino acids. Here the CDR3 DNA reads TGTGCCAGCAGTTGGGCCGGGACAGGGGTGGACGGCTACACCTTC. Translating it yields CASSWAGTGVDGYTF.

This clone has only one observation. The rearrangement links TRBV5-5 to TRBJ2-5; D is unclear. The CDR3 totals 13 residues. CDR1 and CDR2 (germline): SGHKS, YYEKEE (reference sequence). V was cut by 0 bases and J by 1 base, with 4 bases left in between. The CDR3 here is CASSLEGQETQYF. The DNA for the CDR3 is TGTGCCAGCAGCTTGGAAGGCCAAGAGACCCAGTACTTC. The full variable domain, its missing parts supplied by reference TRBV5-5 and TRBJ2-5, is DAGVTQSPTHLIKTRGQQVTLRCSPISGHKSVSWYQQVLGQGPQFIFQYYEKEERGRGNFPDRFSARQFPNYSSELNVNALLLGDSALYLCASSLEGQETQYFGPGTRLLVL.

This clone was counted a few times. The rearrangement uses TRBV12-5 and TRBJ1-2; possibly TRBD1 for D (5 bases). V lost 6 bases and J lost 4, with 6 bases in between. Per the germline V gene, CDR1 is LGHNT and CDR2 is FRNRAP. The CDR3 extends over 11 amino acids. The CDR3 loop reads CASGTVYGYTF. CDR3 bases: TGTGCTAGTGGGACAGTCTATGGCTACACCTTC.

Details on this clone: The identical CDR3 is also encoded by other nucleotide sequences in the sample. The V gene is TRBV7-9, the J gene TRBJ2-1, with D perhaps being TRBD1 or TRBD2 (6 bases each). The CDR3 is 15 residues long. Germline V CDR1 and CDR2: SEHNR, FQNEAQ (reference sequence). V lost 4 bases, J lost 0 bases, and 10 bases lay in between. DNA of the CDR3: TGTGCCAGCAGCTCTCCGGGGGCCTCCTACAATGAGCAGTTCTTC. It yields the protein CASSSPGASYNEQFF.

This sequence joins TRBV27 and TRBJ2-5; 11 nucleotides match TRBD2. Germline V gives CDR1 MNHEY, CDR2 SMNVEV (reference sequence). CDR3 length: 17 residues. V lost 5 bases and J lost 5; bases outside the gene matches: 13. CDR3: CASSLVGTSGIWETQYF. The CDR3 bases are TGTGCCAGCAGTCTGGTAGGGACTAGCGGTATTTGGGAGACCCAGTACTTC.

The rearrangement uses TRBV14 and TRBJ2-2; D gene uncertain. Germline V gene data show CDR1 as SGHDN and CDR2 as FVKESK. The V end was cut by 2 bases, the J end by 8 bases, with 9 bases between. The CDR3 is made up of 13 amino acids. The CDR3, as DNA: TGTGCCAGCAGCCAATTCCCAGCGGGGGAGCTGTTTTTT. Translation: CASSQFPAGELFF.

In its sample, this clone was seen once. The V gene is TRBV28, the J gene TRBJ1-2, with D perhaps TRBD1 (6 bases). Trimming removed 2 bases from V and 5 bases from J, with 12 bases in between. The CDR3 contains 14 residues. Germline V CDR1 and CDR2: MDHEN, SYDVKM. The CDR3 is CASSLAGENYGYTF. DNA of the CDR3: TGTGCCAGCAGTTTAGCAGGGGAGAATTATGGCTACACCTTC.

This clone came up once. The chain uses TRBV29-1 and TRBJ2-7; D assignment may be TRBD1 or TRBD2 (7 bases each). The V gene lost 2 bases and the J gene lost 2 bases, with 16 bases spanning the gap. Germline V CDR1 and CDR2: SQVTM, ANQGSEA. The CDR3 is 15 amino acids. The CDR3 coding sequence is TGCAGCGTTGAATCGGGGAGGGGGCGTCCCTACGAGCAGTACTTC. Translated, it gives CSVESGRGRPYEQYF.

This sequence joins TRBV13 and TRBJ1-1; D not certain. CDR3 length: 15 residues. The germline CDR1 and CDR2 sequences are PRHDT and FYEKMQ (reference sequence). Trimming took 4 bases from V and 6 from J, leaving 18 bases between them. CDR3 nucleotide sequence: TGTGCCAGCAGCTCAAAATACGGAGGACGGGCTGAAGCTTTCTTT. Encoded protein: CASSSKYGGRAEAFF.

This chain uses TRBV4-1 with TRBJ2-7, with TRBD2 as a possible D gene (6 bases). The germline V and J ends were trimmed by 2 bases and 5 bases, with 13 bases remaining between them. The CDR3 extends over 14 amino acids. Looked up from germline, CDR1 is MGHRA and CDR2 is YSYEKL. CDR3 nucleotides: TGCGCCAGCAGCCAAACTAGCAATGATCACGAGCAGTACTTC. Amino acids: CASSQTSNDHEQYF.

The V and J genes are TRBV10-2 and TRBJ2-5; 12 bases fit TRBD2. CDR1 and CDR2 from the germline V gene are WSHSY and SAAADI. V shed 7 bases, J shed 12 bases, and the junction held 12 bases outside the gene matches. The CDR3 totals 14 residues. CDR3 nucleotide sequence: TGCGCCAGCAAGGAGACTCGGCTAGCGGGGGGGGAGTACTTC. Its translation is CASKETRLAGGEYF.

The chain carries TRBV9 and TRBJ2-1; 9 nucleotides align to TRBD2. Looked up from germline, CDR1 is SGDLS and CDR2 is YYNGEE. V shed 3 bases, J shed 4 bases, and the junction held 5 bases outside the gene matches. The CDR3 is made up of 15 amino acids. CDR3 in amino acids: CASSGWTSAYNEQFF. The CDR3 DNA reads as TGTGCCAGCAGCGGCTGGACTAGCGCTTACAATGAGCAGTTCTTC. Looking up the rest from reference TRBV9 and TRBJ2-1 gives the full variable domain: DSGVTQTPKHLITATGQRVTLRCSPRSGDLSVYWYQQSLDQGLQFLIQYYNGEERAKGNILERFSAQQFPDLHSELNLSSLELGDSALYFCASSGWTSAYNEQFFGPGTRLTVL.

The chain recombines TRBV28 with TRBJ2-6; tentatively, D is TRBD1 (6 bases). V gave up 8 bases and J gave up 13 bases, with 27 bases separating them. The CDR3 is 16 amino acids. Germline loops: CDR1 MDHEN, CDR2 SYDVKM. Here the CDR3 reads CASGRRRQVPLYVLTF. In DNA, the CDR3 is TGTGCCAGCGGACGGCGGAGACAGGTCCCACTATATGTCCTGACTTTC. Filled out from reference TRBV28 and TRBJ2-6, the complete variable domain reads DVKVTQSSRYLVKRTGEKVFLECVQDMDHENMFWYRQDPGLGLRLIYFSYDVKMKEKGDIPEGYSVSREKKERFSLILESASTNQTSMYLCASGRRRQVPLYVLTFGAGSRLTVL.

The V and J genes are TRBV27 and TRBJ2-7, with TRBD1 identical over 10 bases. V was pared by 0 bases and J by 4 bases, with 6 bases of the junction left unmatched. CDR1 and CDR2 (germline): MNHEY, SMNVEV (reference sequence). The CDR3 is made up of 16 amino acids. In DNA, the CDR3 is TGTGCCAGCAGTTTATCGGCCGGGACAGGGGTGTACGAGCAGTACTTC. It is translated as CASSLSAGTGVYEQYF.

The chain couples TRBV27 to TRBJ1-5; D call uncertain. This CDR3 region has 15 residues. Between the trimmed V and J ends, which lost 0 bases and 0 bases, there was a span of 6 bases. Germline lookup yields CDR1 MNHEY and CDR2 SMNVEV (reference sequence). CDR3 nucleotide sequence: TGTGCCAGCAGTTTATCTATTGGTAGCAATCAGCCCCAGCATTTT. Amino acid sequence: CASSLSIGSNQPQHF.

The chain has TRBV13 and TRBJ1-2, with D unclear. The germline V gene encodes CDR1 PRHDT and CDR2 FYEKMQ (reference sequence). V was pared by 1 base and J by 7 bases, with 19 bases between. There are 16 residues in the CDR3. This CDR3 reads CASSLVARPLLGGYTF. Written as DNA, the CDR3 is TGTGCCAGCAGCTTAGTCGCCAGGCCCCTATTAGGTGGCTACACCTTC. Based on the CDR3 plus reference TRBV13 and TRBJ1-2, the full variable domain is AAGVIQSPRHLIKEKRETATLKCYPIPRHDTVYWYQQGPGQDPQFLISFYEKMQSDKGSIPDRFSAQQFSDYHSELNMSSLELGDSALYFCASSLVARPLLGGYTFGSGTRLTVV.

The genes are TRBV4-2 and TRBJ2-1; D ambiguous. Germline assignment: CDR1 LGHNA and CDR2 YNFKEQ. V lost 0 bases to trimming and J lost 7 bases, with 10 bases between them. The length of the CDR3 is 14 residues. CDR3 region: CASSQEYRVNEQFF. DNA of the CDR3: TGTGCCAGCAGCCAAGAGTACAGAGTGAATGAGCAGTTCTTC.

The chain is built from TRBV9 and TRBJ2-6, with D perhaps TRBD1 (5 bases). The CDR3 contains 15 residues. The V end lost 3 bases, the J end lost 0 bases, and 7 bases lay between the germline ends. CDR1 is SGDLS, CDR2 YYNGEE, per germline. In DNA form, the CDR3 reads TGTGCCAGCAGCGCGACAGCCTCTGGGGCCAACGTCCTGACTTTC. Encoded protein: CASSATASGANVLTF.

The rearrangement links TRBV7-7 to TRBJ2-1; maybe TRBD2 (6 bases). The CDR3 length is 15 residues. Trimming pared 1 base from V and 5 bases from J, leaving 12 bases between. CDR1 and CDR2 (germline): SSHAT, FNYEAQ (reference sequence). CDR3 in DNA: TGTGCCAGCAGCTTAGGGGCGGGATCCCACAATGAGCAGTTCTTC. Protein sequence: CASSLGAGSHNEQFF.

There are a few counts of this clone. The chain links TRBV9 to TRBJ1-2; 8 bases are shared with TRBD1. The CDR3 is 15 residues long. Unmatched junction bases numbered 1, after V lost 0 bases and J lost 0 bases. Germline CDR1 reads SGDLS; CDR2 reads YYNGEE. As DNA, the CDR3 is TGTGCCAGCAGCGTAGGGACAGGGACTAACTATGGCTACACCTTC. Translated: CASSVGTGTNYGYTF.